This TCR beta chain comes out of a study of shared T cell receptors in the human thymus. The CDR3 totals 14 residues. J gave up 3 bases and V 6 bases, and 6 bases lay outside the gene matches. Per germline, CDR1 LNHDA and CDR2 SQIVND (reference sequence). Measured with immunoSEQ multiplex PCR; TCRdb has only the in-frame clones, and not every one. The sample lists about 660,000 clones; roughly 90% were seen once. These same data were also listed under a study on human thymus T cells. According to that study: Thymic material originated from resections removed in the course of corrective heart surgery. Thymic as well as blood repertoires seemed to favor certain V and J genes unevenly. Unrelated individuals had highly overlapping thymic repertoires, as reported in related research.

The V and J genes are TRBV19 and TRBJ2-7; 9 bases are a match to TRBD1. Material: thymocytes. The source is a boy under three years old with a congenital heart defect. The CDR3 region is CASSLGQGIYEQYF. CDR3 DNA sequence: TGTGCCAGTAGCCTTGGACAGGGGATCTACGAGCAGTACTTC.